The 25 T cell receptor beta chains given below trace back to one sample, sequenced in a study of blood T cell repertoires in COVID-19. Libraries were prepared by immunoSEQ multiplex PCR; TCRdb keeps only in-frame clonotypes and omits some of them. The sample contains around 300,000 clones, about nine tenths of which appear only once. The sample consisted of PBMCs or T cells enriched from blood (not recorded which). These receptors all come from a woman aged 18-35 years who had recovered from COVID-19.

This clone was detected only a few times. The V call is TRBV18, the J call TRBJ1-3; D gene unclear. V was trimmed by 3 bases and J by 0 bases, leaving 9 bases between them. Per germline, CDR1 KGHSH and CDR2 LQKENI. CDR3 length equals 15 residues. CDR3 nucleotides: TGTGCCAGCTCACCCCCGAGCAACTCTGGAAACACCATATATTTT. Translated, it gives CASSPPSNSGNTIYF.

The genes are TRBV11-2 and TRBJ1-5; D is ambiguous. This CDR3 spans 13 amino acids. V shed 8 bases and J shed 2 bases, with 10 bases lying between them. Germline CDR1 SGHAT, CDR2 FQNNGV. The DNA of the CDR3 is TGTGCCAGCGGGGAGGGTGGCAATCAGCCCCAGCATTTT. It specifies CASGEGGNQPQHF.

The chain has TRBV2 and TRBJ2-1; D not resolved. This CDR3 is built from 21 residues. Between the trimmed V and J ends, which lost 2 bases and 1 base, there was a span of 27 bases. CDR1 is SNHLY, CDR2 FYNNEI, per germline. The CDR3 region has the DNA TGTGCCAGCAGTGAACCAGATTCCGTAGTGGTTGGAAAGCGATCCTACAATGAGCAGTTCTTC. Its translation is CASSEPDSVVVGKRSYNEQFF.

The chain links TRBV6-2 or TRBV6-3 to TRBJ2-7, with D possibly TRBD1 on 6 matching bases. The V end was cut by 5 bases, the J end by 3 bases, with 23 bases between. The germline CDR1 and CDR2 sequences are MNHEY and SVGEGT. The CDR3 length is 17 residues. This CDR3 reads CASSDRGQGIFVYEQYF. The CDR3, as DNA: TGTGCCAGCAGTGATCGTGGTCAGGGGATTTTCGTCTACGAGCAGTACTTC.

The V and J genes are TRBV5-1 and TRBJ2-1; TRBD2 matches 9 bases. Germline CDR1 is SGHRS and CDR2 is YFSETQ. This CDR3 has 15 residues. The trim removed 2 bases at V and 6 bases at J, leaving 6 bases unmatched. The CDR3, as DNA: TGCGCCAGCAGCTTCCCTGCGGGGGGGGGCAATGAGCAGTTCTTC. Protein: CASSFPAGGGNEQFF.

V is TRBV10-3 and J is TRBJ1-5, with D hard to call. The germline CDR1 and CDR2 sequences are ENHRY and SYGVKD. V gave up 8 bases and J gave up 7 bases, with 15 bases separating them. The CDR3 consists of 13 residues. The CDR3 here is CAIGPDEVQPQHF. For the CDR3, the DNA is TGTGCCATCGGGCCTGATGAAGTGCAGCCCCAGCATTTT.

The chain recombines TRBV7-2 with TRBJ2-4; the match to TRBD2 covers 8 bases. V trimming: 1 base; J trimming: 6 bases; junction bases outside the gene matches: 5. This CDR3 is 15 amino acids long. Germline V lookup: CDR1 SGHTA, CDR2 FQGNSA. The CDR3: CASSLGAGVGNIQYF. The CDR3 coding sequence is TGTGCCAGCAGCTTAGGAGCGGGAGTTGGAAACATTCAGTACTTC.

This clone was picked up one time. The CDR3 sequence is CASSLVNRRTYNSPLHF. The DNA for the CDR3 is TGTGCCAGCAGCTTAGTCAACAGACGAACCTATAATTCACCCCTCCACTTT. V usage is TRBV7-2 and J usage is TRBJ1-6; D ambiguous. Germline loops: CDR1 SGHTA, CDR2 FQGNSA. Trimming pared 1 base from V and 2 bases from J, leaving 12 bases between. The CDR3 length is 17 residues.

The chain is built from TRBV28 and TRBJ2-1; 9 bases match TRBD2. There are 14 residues in the CDR3. CDR1 and CDR2 (germline): MDHEN, SYDVKM. V shed 3 bases and J 10 bases; nucleotides not matched to a gene: 7. The CDR3 coding sequence is TGTGCCAGCAGTTTGGCGGGAGGGCCTTTAGAGCAGTTCTTC. This gives the protein CASSLAGGPLEQFF.

This clone was detected a few times. The chain combines TRBV2 with TRBJ2-7; the match to TRBD2 covers 7 bases. The CDR3 totals 12 residues. Germline V gene lookup returns CDR1 SNHLY and CDR2 FYNNEI. The trim removed 7 bases at V and 4 bases at J, leaving 4 bases unmatched. CDR3 coding DNA: TGTGCCAGCAACGGGAGGATATACGAGCAGTACTTC. Translated, it gives CASNGRIYEQYF. The full variable domain, with the rest looked up from reference TRBV2 and TRBJ2-7, is EPEVTQTPSHQVTQMGQEVILRCVPISNHLYFYWYRQILGQKVEFLVSFYNNEISEKSEIFDDQFSVERPDGSNFTLKIRSTKLEDSAMYFCASNGRIYEQYFGPGTRLTVT.

This clone was detected a few times. This chain links TRBV12-3 or TRBV12-4 with TRBJ2-3; no clear D gene. This CDR3 comprises 13 residues. V was cut by 4 bases and J by 3 bases, with 8 bases left in between. For the CDR3, the DNA is TGTGCCAGCAGTTCGTATAATACAGATACGCAGTATTTT. Translated, it gives CASSSYNTDTQYF.

Notes on this clone: Other DNA sequences from this sample encode an identical CDR3 as well. The chain employs TRBV7-2 and TRBJ1-2; 8 bases are a match to TRBD1. V lost 1 base, J lost 2 bases, and 0 bases stayed unmatched. The CDR3 sequence is 14 residues long. Germline V lookup: CDR1 SGHTA, CDR2 FQGNSA. CDR3 residues: CASSLGQGNYGYTF. CDR3 nucleotides: TGTGCCAGCAGCTTAGGACAGGGGAACTATGGCTACACCTTC.

The chain is built from TRBV7-9 and TRBJ2-3, with D tentatively TRBD2 (5 bases). In germline, CDR1 is SEHNR, CDR2 FQNEAQ (reference sequence). Between the trimmed V and J ends, which lost 5 bases and 1 base, there was a span of 13 bases. The CDR3 is made up of 15 amino acids. CDR3 sequence reads: CASSIYAGRTDTQYF. The DNA for the CDR3 is TGTGCCAGCAGCATTTACGCGGGCCGCACAGATACGCAGTATTTT.

This chain links TRBV5-1 with TRBJ2-3; TRBD1 agrees at 9 bases. This CDR3 spans 15 amino acids. The junction had 7 bases not matched to a gene; V was cut back by 4 bases and J by 4 bases. The germline V gene has CDR1 SGHRS and CDR2 YFSETQ. The CDR3 sequence is CASSHGQGSADTQYF. DNA of the CDR3: TGCGCCAGCAGCCACGGACAGGGGAGCGCAGATACGCAGTATTTT.

This chain joins TRBV28 and TRBJ2-2, with TRBD2 identical over 7 bases. Germline V gene lookup returns CDR1 MDHEN and CDR2 SYDVKM. The J segment lost 8 bases and the V segment lost 11 bases, leaving 14 bases of the junction unmatched. The CDR3 is made up of 14 amino acids. DNA of the CDR3: TGTGCCGGGTCACCGTGGGGGGGAACAGGGGAGCTGTTTTTT. Amino acids: CAGSPWGGTGELFF.

The V call is TRBV14, the J call TRBJ2-7; TRBD2 is a possible D gene (6 bases). The V and J ends lost 0 bases and 2 bases respectively, with 14 bases between them. The CDR3 totals 16 residues. CDR1 and CDR2 (germline): SGHDN, FVKESK. This chain's CDR3 is CASSQDWGRSPYEQYF. The CDR3 DNA reads as TGTGCCAGCAGCCAAGATTGGGGGAGGTCCCCCTACGAGCAGTACTTC.

V usage is TRBV27 and J usage is TRBJ2-3, with D possibly TRBD2 on 5 matching bases. The CDR3 extends over 20 amino acids. V was cut by 0 bases and J by 4 bases, with 26 bases left in between. CDR1 is MNHEY, CDR2 SMNVEV, per germline (reference sequence). The CDR3 DNA is TGTGCCAGCAGTTTATCATTTTCTTGGGCCCATACTAGTCTGGCAGATACGCAGTATTTT. This translates into CASSLSFSWAHTSLADTQYF.

The chain combines TRBV29-1 with TRBJ1-1, with D perhaps TRBD1 (6 bases). CDR1 and CDR2 from the germline V gene are SQVTM and ANQGSEA. V dropped 7 bases and J dropped 1 base, with 13 bases sitting between them. CDR3 length: 13 amino acids. For the CDR3, the DNA is TGCAGCGGATCTACAGGGAGGAACACTGAAGCTTTCTTT. Translating it yields CSGSTGRNTEAFF. The full variable domain, with the rest looked up from reference TRBV29-1 and TRBJ1-1, is SAVISQKPSRDICQRGTSLTIQCQVDSQVTMMFWYRQQPGQSLTLIATANQGSEATYESGFVIDKFPISRPNLTFSTLTVSNMSPEDSSIYLCSGSTGRNTEAFFGQGTRLTVV.

The chain uses TRBV3-1 (or the pseudogene TRBV3-2) and TRBJ2-2, with 11 nucleotides matching TRBD2. The germline CDR1 and CDR2 sequences are LGHDT and YNNKEL (reference sequence). V lost 4 bases and J lost 7; bases outside the gene matches: 8. This CDR3 is built from 16 residues. The CDR3 spells CASSLGSGRAGGELFF. DNA of the CDR3: TGTGCCAGCAGCCTAGGTAGCGGGAGGGCCGGCGGGGAGCTGTTTTTT.

This clone was detected once. The chain carries TRBV12-3 or TRBV12-4 and TRBJ2-3; TRBD1 agrees at 7 bases. Trimming removed 4 bases from V and 12 bases from J; junction bases left unmatched: 10. This CDR3 has 13 residues. The CDR3 protein is CASSYGTVRDQYF. CDR3 DNA sequence: TGTGCCAGCAGTTACGGGACAGTTCGTGATCAGTATTTT.

CDR3 sequence (DNA): TGTGCCAGCTATACTAGCACAAAAAACATTCAGTACTTC. Translated, it gives CASYTSTKNIQYF. The chain couples TRBV28 to TRBJ2-4; a possible D gene is TRBD2 (6 bases). This CDR3 contains 13 residues. Trimming shortened V by 8 bases and J by 4 bases, and 12 bases separated the two germline ends. Germline values: CDR1 MDHEN, CDR2 SYDVKM. The full variable domain, its missing parts supplied by reference TRBV28 and TRBJ2-4, is DVKVTQSSRYLVKRTGEKVFLECVQDMDHENMFWYRQDPGLGLRLIYFSYDVKMKEKGDIPEGYSVSREKKERFSLILESASTNQTSMYLCASYTSTKNIQYFGAGTRLSVL.

The chain joins TRBV18 to TRBJ2-2, with a possible D match to TRBD2 (5 bases). The V gene's germline CDR1 is KGHSH and CDR2 LQKENI. The CDR3 loop spans 18 amino acids. V lost 1 base, J lost 0 bases, and 15 bases lay in between. The CDR3 reads CASSPRLFEGANTGELFF. The CDR3 DNA sequence: TGTGCCAGCTCACCACGACTATTTGAAGGCGCGAACACCGGGGAGCTGTTTTTT.

The chain uses TRBV5-6 and TRBJ1-6, with D uncertain. This CDR3 is built from 13 residues. V shed 0 bases and J shed 7 bases, with 5 bases lying between them. Per the germline V gene, CDR1 is SGHDT and CDR2 is YYEEEE. CDR3 in amino acids: CASSLGVNSPLHF. Written as DNA, the CDR3 is TGTGCCAGCAGCTTGGGAGTAAATTCACCCCTCCACTTT.

V and J are TRBV19 and TRBJ2-3, with TRBD2 identical over 15 bases. Germline V lookup: CDR1 LNHDA, CDR2 SQIVND (reference sequence). This CDR3 comprises 19 residues. The V gene end was trimmed by 3 bases and the J gene end by 0 bases; junction bases not matched to a gene: 7. CDR3: CASSIGSGLAGGSTDTQYF. CDR3 coding DNA: TGTGCCAGTAGTATTGGTTCCGGACTAGCGGGGGGGAGCACAGATACGCAGTATTTT.

This clone occurred a few times. This chain uses TRBV13 with TRBJ2-1, with TRBD2 as a possible D gene (5 bases). Germline lookup yields CDR1 PRHDT and CDR2 FYEKMQ (reference sequence). V lost 7 bases and J lost 7, with 17 bases in between. This CDR3 region has 14 residues. This CDR3 reads CASKGLLRENEQFF. The CDR3 nucleotides are TGTGCCAGCAAAGGTCTACTACGGGAAAATGAGCAGTTCTTC. The whole variable domain, remainder taken from reference TRBV13 and TRBJ2-1, is AAGVIQSPRHLIKEKRETATLKCYPIPRHDTVYWYQQGPGQDPQFLISFYEKMQSDKGSIPDRFSAQQFSDYHSELNMSSLELGDSALYFCASKGLLRENEQFFGPGTRLTVL.